The 4 T cell receptor beta chains listed next were all sequenced from one sample in a study of CD8+CD57+ T cells in acquired aplastic anemia. For sequencing, patients were chosen who had shown expansion of CD8+CD57+ cells by flow cytometry. The TCR beta profiling, which covered VDJ combination and CDR3 sequence, was carried out using genomic DNA as the template. MiXCR, run by TCRdb on the reads, gives a single entry per CDR3 protein. The sample includes roughly 180,000 distinct CDR3 sequences, 48% of them seen just once. The material sequenced was sorted CD4+, CD8+, or CD8+CD57+ T cells (not recorded which) from PBMCs. The receptors were gathered from a human donor with aplastic anemia.

The chain combines TRBV2 with TRBJ2-7; D gene unclear. This CDR3 region has 12 residues. Trimming stripped 7 bases from V and 0 bases from J, with 7 bases between. Per the germline V gene, CDR1 is SNHLY and CDR2 is FYNNEI. CDR3 sequence reads: CASNTDSYEQYF. The DNA for the CDR3 is TGTGCCAGCAACACCGACTCCTACGAGCAGTACTTC.

The rearrangement joins TRBV20-1 to TRBJ2-3; D may correspond to TRBD1 or TRBD2 (5 bases each). V lost 0 bases to trimming and J lost 1 base, with 11 bases between them. The CDR3 covers 15 residues. The germline gives CDR1 DFQATT, CDR2 SNEGSKA (reference sequence). DNA of the CDR3: TGCAGTGCTAGAGATCTGAGGGGACGCACAGATACGCAGTATTTT. Protein product: CSARDLRGRTDTQYF.

V and J are TRBV4-2 and TRBJ2-5, with no clear D. V was cut by 1 base and J by 2 bases, with 8 bases left in between. The CDR3 loop spans 14 amino acids. The germline V gene has CDR1 LGHNA and CDR2 YNFKEQ. CDR3 in DNA: TGTGCCAGCAGCCAAGTCGAGCATCAAGAGACCCAGTACTTC. Its translation: CASSQVEHQETQYF.

This sequence joins TRBV7-8 and TRBJ2-5; TRBD2 matches at 11 bases. The CDR3 covers 16 residues. In germline, CDR1 is SGHVS, CDR2 FQNEAQ. Trimming removed 1 base from V and 4 bases from J; junction bases left unmatched: 5. This chain's CDR3 is CASSLGTSGSGETQYF. CDR3 coding DNA: TGTGCCAGCAGCTTAGGTACTAGCGGGAGCGGAGAGACCCAGTACTTC.